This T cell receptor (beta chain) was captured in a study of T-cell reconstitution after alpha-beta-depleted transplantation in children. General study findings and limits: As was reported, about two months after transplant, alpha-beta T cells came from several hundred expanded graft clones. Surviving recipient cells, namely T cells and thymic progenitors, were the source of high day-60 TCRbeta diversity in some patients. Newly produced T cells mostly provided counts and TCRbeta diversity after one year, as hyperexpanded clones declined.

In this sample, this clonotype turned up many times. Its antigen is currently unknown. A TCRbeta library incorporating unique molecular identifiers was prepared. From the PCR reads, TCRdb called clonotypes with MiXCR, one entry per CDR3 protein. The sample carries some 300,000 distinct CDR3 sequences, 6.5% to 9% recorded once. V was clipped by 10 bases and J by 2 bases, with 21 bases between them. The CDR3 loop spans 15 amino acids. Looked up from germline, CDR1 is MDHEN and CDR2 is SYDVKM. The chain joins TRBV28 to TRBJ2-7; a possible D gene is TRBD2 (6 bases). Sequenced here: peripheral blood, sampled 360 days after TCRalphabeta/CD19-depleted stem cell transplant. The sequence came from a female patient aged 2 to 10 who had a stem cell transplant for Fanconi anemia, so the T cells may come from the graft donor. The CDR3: CATAEGRPTAYEQYF. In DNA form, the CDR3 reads TGTGCCACCGCGGAGGGCCGTCCTACAGCCTACGAGCAGTACTTC. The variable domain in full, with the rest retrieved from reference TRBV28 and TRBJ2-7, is DVKVTQSSRYLVKRTGEKVFLECVQDMDHENMFWYRQDPGLGLRLIYFSYDVKMKEKGDIPEGYSVSREKKERFSLILESASTNQTSMYLCATAEGRPTAYEQYFGPGTRLTVT.